The T cell receptor (beta chain) under discussion was sequenced for a study of blood T cells in healthy people across ages. Sample-barcoded 5' priming and a J-beta primer mix drove a second PCR of about 7 to 12 cycles. The template-switch adaptor was a 5' adaptor with 12 random nucleotides. It tagged each cDNA molecule. TCRdb recomputed calls from the 5' RACE reads with MiXCR, one row per CDR3 protein. The profile covers around 670,000 distinct CDR3 sequences, with roughly 31% appearing a single time and approximately 15% taken by the ten largest. The CDR3 runs to 13 residues. The trim removed 2 bases at V and 6 bases at J, leaving 0 bases unmatched. CDR1 and CDR2 from the germline V gene are SGHTA and FQGNSA. This clonotype was picked up many times. Its antigen is as yet unknown. Broader study findings: Researchers judged that diversity estimates from one million T cells fell short of true values.

Whenever a sample was processed, at least 7 million PBMCs were isolated. Each sample provided at least 5 micrograms of extracted total RNA. This clonotype was obtained from a woman aged 80 or over in good health. The chain recombines TRBV7-2 with TRBJ2-7; 11 bases match TRBD2. What was sequenced was blood. The CDR3 DNA reads as TGTGCCAGCAGCTTACTAGCGGGGGGCGAGCAGTACTTC. Translation gives CASSLLAGGEQYF.